Presented here are 25 T cell receptor beta chains from one specimen sequenced in a study of CD8 T cells in ankylosing spondylitis. These receptors have no identified antigens. One entry per CDR3 protein, called by TCRdb with MiXCR from the 5' RACE reads. The sample has 700,000 to 1,000,000 distinct CDR3 sequences, 10% to 15% seen once. General study findings and limits: A TCR beta motif of under 10 highly homologous variants appeared characteristic of ankylosing spondylitis blood.

The material sequenced was blood, either unsorted or a sorted T cell fraction (not recorded which). These receptors were taken from a male donor with ankylosing spondylitis.

The rearrangement joins TRBV7-2 to TRBJ2-7, with 7 bases fitting TRBD1. Germline values: CDR1 SGHTA, CDR2 FQGNSA. The CDR3 spans 14 residues. The V and J ends lost 6 bases and 6 bases, in that order; junction bases with no gene match: 11. The CDR3 sequence: CASSSGRQGAEQYF. CDR3 sequence (DNA): TGTGCCAGCAGTTCGGGAAGACAGGGCGCCGAGCAGTACTTC.

This clonotype has only a few counts. The DNA for the CDR3 is TGTGCCAGCAGTTCGGGGGTAGTTAACACTGAAGCTTTCTTT. This sequence encodes CASSSGVVNTEAFF. V and J are TRBV27 and TRBJ1-1, with D possibly TRBD1 on 5 matching bases. This CDR3 comprises 14 residues. In germline, CDR1 is MNHEY, CDR2 SMNVEV (reference sequence). Trimming left V 4 bases short and J 2 bases short, with 11 bases between.

The chain employs TRBV4-3 and TRBJ2-3; perhaps TRBD1 as D (6 bases). This CDR3 has 16 amino acids. With 2 bases removed from V and 7 bases from J, the gap between germline ends came to 19 bases. Looked up from germline, CDR1 is LGHNA and CDR2 is YSLEER. CDR3 region: CASSQYRDRRGHTQYF. The CDR3, as DNA: TGCGCCAGCAGCCAATACAGGGACCGACGGGGTCATACGCAGTATTTT.

The V call is TRBV5-5, the J call TRBJ2-7, with no clear D. Germline CDR1 is SGHKS and CDR2 is YYEKEE (reference sequence). V was shortened by 6 bases and J by 4 bases, with 11 bases between the two germline ends. The CDR3 contains 12 residues. The CDR3 is CASISNGYEQYF. The CDR3 nucleotides are TGTGCCAGCATCTCGAACGGGTACGAGCAGTACTTC.

The CDR3 spells CASSQSGAGTEAFF. The CDR3 DNA reads TGTGCCAGCAGCCAATCCGGGGCTGGCACTGAAGCTTTCTTT. The chain combines TRBV3-1 with TRBJ1-1, with a weak D call TRBD1 (5 bases). CDR3 length: 14 residues. Germline CDR1 and CDR2: LGHDT and YNNKEL (reference sequence). V lost 2 bases to trimming and J lost 4 bases, with 11 bases between them.

The chain recombines TRBV28 with TRBJ2-7; 7 bases are shared with TRBD2. V lost 4 bases to trimming and J lost 2 bases; unmatched junction nucleotides: 5. Germline values: CDR1 MDHEN, CDR2 SYDVKM. This CDR3 contains 14 residues. CDR3 sequence: CASSYRLAPYEQYF. The CDR3 nucleotides read TGTGCCAGCAGTTACCGACTAGCCCCCTACGAGCAGTACTTC.

CDR3 DNA: TGTGCCAGCAGCAGGACTAGCTCCGAGCAGTACTTC. This encodes CASSRTSSEQYF. The chain is built from TRBV4-2 and TRBJ2-7, with TRBD2 matching over 8 bases. Losses at the gene ends were 5 bases for V and 6 bases for J; bases not matched to a gene: 3. The CDR3 covers 12 residues. CDR1 is LGHNA, CDR2 YNFKEQ, per germline.

This clonotype has a handful of counts. V usage is TRBV10-2 and J usage is TRBJ1-1; D unclear. Germline V gene sequence: CDR1 WSHSY, CDR2 SAAADI. The V end was cut by 2 bases, the J end by 0 bases, with 7 bases between. This CDR3 has 14 amino acids. The CDR3 is CASSEAAMNTEAFF. The CDR3 region has the DNA TGCGCCAGCAGTGAGGCAGCAATGAACACTGAAGCTTTCTTT.

This chain uses TRBV10-2 with TRBJ1-6, with unresolved D. CDR3 size: 12 residues. V was cut by 3 bases and J by 10 bases, with 7 bases left in between. Germline lookup yields CDR1 WSHSY and CDR2 SAAADI. CDR3 sequence: CASSDFVSPLHF. In DNA form, the CDR3 reads TGCGCCAGCAGTGATTTTGTATCACCCCTCCACTTT.

This clonotype was seen ten or more times. The rearrangement links TRBV29-1 to TRBJ2-1, with D hard to call. CDR1 and CDR2 from the germline V gene are SQVTM and ANQGSEA. The CDR3 runs to 12 residues. V lost 6 bases to trimming and J lost 7 bases, with 13 bases between them. The CDR3 region is CSVYYLWNEQFF. The CDR3 bases are TGCAGCGTCTACTATCTATGGAATGAGCAGTTCTTC.

This clonotype was seen more than once but under ten times. V is TRBV20-1 and J is TRBJ1-2, with D unresolved. Trimming removed 0 bases from V and 8 bases from J, with 19 bases in between. The CDR3 length is 15 residues. CDR1 is DFQATT and CDR2 is SNEGSKA in the germline V gene (reference sequence). CDR3 in DNA: TGCAGTGCTAGAGATGTGACAACGCCCTGGGGAGGCTACACCTTC. This sequence encodes CSARDVTTPWGGYTF.

The rearrangement joins TRBV7-2 to TRBJ2-7; 8 bases align to TRBD2. The CDR3 totals 15 residues. Germline values: CDR1 SGHTA, CDR2 FQGNSA. Trimming removed 2 bases from V and 7 bases from J; junction bases left unmatched: 10. The CDR3, as DNA: TGTGCCAGCAGCTTAAGGGACGGGAGGGTGATTGAGCAGTACTTC. It encodes CASSLRDGRVIEQYF.

This chain joins TRBV11-2 and TRBJ2-3, with 7 positions matching TRBD1. Germline loops: CDR1 SGHAT, CDR2 FQNNGV. This CDR3 spans 16 amino acids. The V gene end was trimmed by 1 base and the J gene end by 0 bases; junction bases not matched to a gene: 4. For the CDR3, the DNA is TGTGCCAGCAGCTTAGGGGACAGATATAGCACAGATACGCAGTATTTT. Its protein product is CASSLGDRYSTDTQYF.

This rearrangement joins TRBV10-3 to TRBJ2-1; TRBD1 might be the D (5 bases). The CDR3 length is 16 residues. Germline CDR1 ENHRY, CDR2 SYGVKD. V was shortened by 0 bases and J by 5 bases, with 14 bases between the two germline ends. CDR3 sequence reads: CAISESLGDSNNEQFF. Written as DNA, the CDR3 is TGTGCCATCAGTGAGTCTTTAGGAGACAGCAACAATGAGCAGTTCTTC.

This clonotype was detected many times. This chain joins TRBV10-3 and TRBJ2-1; TRBD2 matches 8 bases. This CDR3 has 14 residues. J was trimmed by 4 bases and V by 1 base; bases with no gene match: 0. The germline CDR1 and CDR2 sequences are ENHRY and SYGVKD. The DNA of the CDR3 is TGTGCCATCAGTGAGTTAGCGGGGTACAATGAGCAGTTCTTC. Its translation is CAISELAGYNEQFF.

This clonotype was counted a few times. V and J are TRBV5-1 and TRBJ1-4; D is possibly TRBD1 (6 bases). V was trimmed by 7 bases and J by 3 bases, leaving 10 bases between them. The CDR3 runs 13 residues. CDR1 is SGHRS and CDR2 is YFSETQ in the germline V gene. The DNA of the CDR3 is TGCGCCAGCCAGGGGAGCGCTAATGAAAAACTGTTTTTT. This encodes CASQGSANEKLFF.

The CDR3 sequence is CSARDLIGAQYF. The CDR3 DNA is TGCAGTGCTAGAGATTTAATTGGAGCGCAGTATTTT. The chain links TRBV20-1 to TRBJ2-3, with D hard to call. The germline V gene has CDR1 DFQATT and CDR2 SNEGSKA (reference sequence). Trimming cost V 0 bases and J 10 bases, with 11 bases left between them. The CDR3 consists of 12 residues.

This clonotype was observed a handful of times. The V gene is TRBV7-8, the J gene TRBJ1-5, with D uncertain. CDR3 length: 18 residues. Trimming shortened V by 3 bases and J by 1 base, and 19 bases separated the two germline ends. CDR1 and CDR2 (germline): SGHVS, FQNEAQ. The CDR3 here is CASSFRPSQMGSNQPQHF. CDR3 bases: TGTGCCAGCAGCTTCAGACCCTCTCAGATGGGAAGCAATCAGCCCCAGCATTTT.

This clonotype appeared a few times. J is TRBJ1-1 and V is TRBV5-1; D might be TRBD1 (5 bases). This CDR3 comprises 16 residues. V lost 1 base and J 3 bases, leaving 16 bases between the germline ends. Germline V gene lookup returns CDR1 SGHRS and CDR2 YFSETQ. CDR3 protein: CASSLLTGTHHTEAFF. CDR3 nucleotide sequence: TGCGCCAGCAGCTTGCTAACAGGCACGCACCACACTGAAGCTTTCTTT.

V gene TRBV5-1 combines with J gene TRBJ2-3; a possible D gene is TRBD1 (6 bases). The CDR3 runs 19 residues. Trimming cost V 3 bases and J 0 bases, with 23 bases left between them. Germline loops: CDR1 SGHRS, CDR2 YFSETQ. This CDR3 reads CASSSPRYRAAPSTDTQYF. CDR3 DNA: TGCGCCAGCAGCTCACCCCGATACAGGGCAGCTCCTAGCACAGATACGCAGTATTTT. The whole variable domain, filled in from reference TRBV5-1 and TRBJ2-3, reads KAGVTQTPRYLIKTRGQQVTLSCSPISGHRSVSWYQQTPGQGLQFLFEYFSETQRNKGNFPGRFSGRQFSNSRSEMNVSTLELGDSALYLCASSSPRYRAAPSTDTQYFGPGTRLTVL.

Many counts were recorded for this clonotype. The V and J genes are TRBV27 and TRBJ2-2; D not certain. Germline CDR1 and CDR2: MNHEY and SMNVEV (reference sequence). Trimming cost V 1 base and J 4 bases, with 4 bases left between them. The CDR3 extends over 13 amino acids. CDR3 loop: CASSLLVTGELFF. Here the CDR3 DNA reads TGTGCCAGCAGTTTATTGGTCACCGGGGAGCTGTTTTTT.

In its sample, this clonotype was seen many times. J is TRBJ2-2 and V is TRBV19; 7 bases agree with TRBD1. The ends lost 6 bases at V and 3 bases at J; junction bases unmatched: 4. The germline V gene encodes CDR1 LNHDA and CDR2 SQIVND (reference sequence). CDR3 length equals 14 residues. The CDR3 nucleotides read TGTGCCAGTAGGAGGGGGCTCGACACCGGGGAGCTGTTTTTT. This gives the protein CASRRGLDTGELFF.

The chain combines TRBV24-1 with TRBJ1-5; D remains unclear. Germline CDR1 KGHDR, CDR2 SFDVKD. Between the trimmed V and J ends, which lost 1 base and 6 bases, there was a span of 9 bases. The CDR3 is 14 residues long. As DNA, the CDR3 is TGTGCCACCAGTGATTTTAGGGCTGGTCAGCCCCAGCATTTT. It codes for CATSDFRAGQPQHF.

This clonotype was recorded at least ten times. The gene calls are TRBV20-1 and TRBJ2-1; no definite D call. CDR3 length equals 15 residues. Germline V gene sequence: CDR1 DFQATT, CDR2 SNEGSKA (reference sequence). Trimming left V 6 bases short and J 0 bases short, with 15 bases between. The CDR3 sequence is CSAVPLESSYNEQFF. CDR3 sequence (DNA): TGCAGTGCCGTCCCGTTGGAGAGCTCCTACAATGAGCAGTTCTTC.

Ten or more counts support this clonotype. This chain links TRBV10-3 with TRBJ2-1; D remains unclear. Looked up from germline, CDR1 is ENHRY and CDR2 is SYGVKD. This CDR3 contains 15 residues. V shed 6 bases and J shed 2 bases, with 14 bases lying between them. The CDR3 bases are TGTGCCATCAGAGGACGCAACCTGACCTACAATGAGCAGTTCTTC. It specifies CAIRGRNLTYNEQFF.